This T cell receptor beta chain is from a study of blood T cell repertoires in COVID-19. Under the authors' procedure: Nucleated cell number was recorded as an estimate derived from reference gene primer amplification. Measured with immunoSEQ multiplex PCR; TCRdb has only the in-frame clones, and not every one. The V and J calls and the clone size are those of that table, but D and trimming were determined from the DNA. This sample yields around 140,000 clones, of which about 76% are seen a single time; about 8.4% belongs to the top ten. The germline gives CDR1 GTSNPN, CDR2 SVGIG (reference sequence). The CDR3 is made up of 16 amino acids. Trimming at V came to 0 bases and at J to 5 bases, leaving 8 bases not matched to a gene.

The receptor's source is a woman aged 55-69 years with active or convalescent COVID-19. The source material was peripheral blood. V usage is TRBV30 and J usage is TRBJ2-4; 9 bases are shared with TRBD2. The DNA for the CDR3 is TGTGCCTGGAGTGTATATCTAGCGGGAAGAGAAAACATTCAGTACTTC. This translates into CAWSVYLAGRENIQYF.